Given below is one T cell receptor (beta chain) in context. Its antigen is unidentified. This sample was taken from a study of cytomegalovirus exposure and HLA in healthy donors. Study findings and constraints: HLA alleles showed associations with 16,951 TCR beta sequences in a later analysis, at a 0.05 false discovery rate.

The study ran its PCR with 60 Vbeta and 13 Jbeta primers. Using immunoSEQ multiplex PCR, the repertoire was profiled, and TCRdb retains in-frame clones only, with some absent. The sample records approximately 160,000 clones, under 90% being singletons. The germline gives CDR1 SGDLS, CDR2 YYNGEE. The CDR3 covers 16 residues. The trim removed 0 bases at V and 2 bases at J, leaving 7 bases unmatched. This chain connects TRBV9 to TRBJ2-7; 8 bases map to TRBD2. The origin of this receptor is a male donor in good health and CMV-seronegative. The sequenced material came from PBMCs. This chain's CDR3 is CASSVGGRGGTYEQYF. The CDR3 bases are TGTGCCAGCAGCGTAGGAGGCCGGGGGGGTACCTACGAGCAGTACTTC. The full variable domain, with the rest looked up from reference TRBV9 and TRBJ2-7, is DSGVTQTPKHLITATGQRVTLRCSPRSGDLSVYWYQQSLDQGLQFLIQYYNGEERAKGNILERFSAQQFPDLHSELNLSSLELGDSALYFCASSVGGRGGTYEQYFGPGTRLTVT.